The 9 T cell receptor beta chains in this list originate from one sample, sequenced in a study of tumor-infiltrating lymphocytes in primary liver carcinoma. Alongside blood RNA obtained from unsorted whole blood, germline DNA was also extracted. Production of TCR beta cDNA used 400 to 600 ng total RNA together with a constant-region primer. ARM-PCR, slightly modified, supplied the TCR beta libraries through three nested multiplex PCR rounds. Each of the first two PCR rounds ran approximately 9 cycles with TRBV1-TRBV30 forward and C-beta reverse primers. Each CDR3 protein gets one entry after TCRdb re-called the multiplex PCR reads with MiXCR. This table has about 310,000 distinct CDR3 sequences, almost 60% appearing once. The sample consisted of peripheral blood. The receptors were gathered from a woman in her 30s with primary liver carcinoma and hepatitis B virus infection.

With respect to this clonotype: Being one base from a much bigger clone, this may be a read error. CDR3 coding DNA: TGTGCCAGCAGCCAAGATAAAGGGGGAACTAATGGAAAACTGTTTTTT. It specifies CASSQDKGGTNGKLFF. The rearrangement links TRBV4-2 to TRBJ1-4; tentatively, D is TRBD1 (6 bases). The CDR3 runs to 16 residues. Germline CDR1 and CDR2: LGHNA and YNFKEQ.

The table lists this clonotype with a few counts. This chain links TRBV11-1 with TRBJ2-1; 9 bases map to TRBD2. Germline CDR1 reads SGHAT; CDR2 reads FQDESV (reference sequence). Trimming took 11 bases from V and 7 from J; bases not matched to a gene: 9. CDR3 length: 13 residues. In DNA, the CDR3 is TGTGCCTCCAGTGCGGGAGGGCCGAATGAGCAGTTCTTC. This sequence encodes CASSAGGPNEQFF.

The V call is TRBV10-2, the J call TRBJ2-3; D perhaps matches TRBD2 (6 bases). The germline V and J ends were trimmed by 8 bases and 1 base, with 19 bases remaining between them. Germline V gene lookup returns CDR1 WSHSY and CDR2 SAAADI. The CDR3 sequence is 16 residues long. CDR3 region: CASFSVRGGGTDTQYF. CDR3 DNA: TGCGCCAGCTTCTCAGTGAGGGGAGGCGGCACAGATACGCAGTATTTT.

Remarks on this clonotype: This may stem from a read error, because a much larger clone lies one nucleotide away. The rearrangement joins TRBV4-1 to TRBJ1-2; 9 bases fit TRBD1. The germline gives CDR1 MGHRA, CDR2 YSYEKL. The CDR3 totals 16 residues. In nucleotides, the CDR3 is TGCGCCAGCAGCCGTCCCGGGACAGGGTCAAACTATGGCTACATCTTC. Translated, it gives CASSRPGTGSNYGYIF.

The chain combines TRBV2 with TRBJ1-1; TRBD1 agrees at 9 bases. This CDR3 is 13 amino acids long. With V trimmed by 7 bases and J by 4 bases, 4 bases remained unmatched. The germline CDR1 and CDR2 sequences are SNHLY and FYNNEI. This CDR3 is CASTRQGVTEAFF. Here the CDR3 DNA reads TGTGCCAGCACTCGACAGGGGGTCACTGAAGCTTTCTTT. Full variable domain (rest looked up from reference TRBV2 and TRBJ1-1): EPEVTQTPSHQVTQMGQEVILRCVPISNHLYFYWYRQILGQKVEFLVSFYNNEISEKSEIFDDQFSVERPDGSNFTLKIRSTKLEDSAMYFCASTRQGVTEAFFGQGTRLTVV.

Turning to this clonotype: This sequence may be a read error, since a much larger clone differs from it by one base. The chain has TRBV6-6 and TRBJ2-7, with D possibly matching TRBD2 (5 bases). V lost 11 bases to trimming and J lost 5 bases, with 25 bases between them. The CDR3 spans 15 residues. Germline V CDR1 and CDR2: MNHNY, SVGAGI (reference sequence). The chain's CDR3 is CAAKVSGPGNNEQYF. In nucleotides, the CDR3 is TGTGCCGCCAAGGTATCCGGACCGGGGAACAACGAGCAGTACTTC.

As concerns this clonotype: At one of its ends the junction is not consistent with the germline gene, which may arise from a read error. This chain connects TRBV28 to TRBJ2-2; 10 bases match TRBD1. Germline CDR1 reads MDHEN; CDR2 reads SYDVKM. There are 14 residues in the CDR3. The CDR3 DNA follows: TGTGCCAGCAGGCCGGGGACAGGGGCCGGGGAGCTGTTATTT. Encoded protein: CASRPGTGAGELLF. The full variable domain, completed using reference TRBV28 and TRBJ2-2, is DVKVTQSSRYLVKRTGEKVFLECVQDMDHENMFWYRQDPGLGLRLIYFSYDVKMKEKGDIPEGYSVSREKKERFSLILESASTNQTSMYLCASRPGTGAGELLFGEGSRLTVL.

A word on this clonotype: This may be a read error, as it is one base from a much larger clone. The rearrangement links TRBV4-3 to TRBJ2-3; 10 bases map to TRBD2. CDR3 length: 20 residues. The germline gives CDR1 LGHNA, CDR2 YSLEER. The CDR3 DNA reads TGCGCCAGCAACCAAGATTGGCGAGGGACTAGCGCTACTCTTACAGATACGCAGTATTTT. It translates to CASNQDWRGTSATLTDTQYF.

This clonotype was seen repeatedly, ten times or more. The chain carries TRBV12-3 or TRBV12-4 and TRBJ1-1, with D unclear. The CDR3 loop spans 13 amino acids. Trimming left V 3 bases short and J 0 bases short, with 5 bases between. The CDR3 protein is CASSLSVNTEAFF. The CDR3 DNA sequence: TGTGCCAGCAGTTTGTCTGTGAACACTGAAGCTTTCTTT.